This T cell receptor (beta chain) was captured in a study of shared clonotypes between healthy human individuals. CD45RO-negative CD8 cells positively selected for CCR7 made up the naive population, which excluded terminally differentiated effector memory CD45RA+ cells. The germline gives CDR1 LNHDA, CDR2 SQIVND (reference sequence). The CDR3 covers 16 residues. V trimming: 3 bases; J trimming: 4 bases; junction bases outside the gene matches: 3. It was across several immunoSEQ plates that each subset's genomic DNA was evenly split. Libraries were prepared by immunoSEQ multiplex PCR; TCRdb keeps only in-frame clonotypes and omits some of them. This sample has 550,000 to 750,000 clones, with about 95% found just once.

The source material was naive CD8+ T cells sorted from blood. The TCR comes from a woman in her twenties or thirties in good health. The chain carries TRBV19 and TRBJ2-2, with TRBD2 matching 12 bases. For the CDR3, the DNA is TGTGCCAGTAGTATGGGACTAGCGGGTCTCACCGGGGAGCTGTTTTTT. Amino acid sequence: CASSMGLAGLTGELFF.